These 26 T cell receptor beta chains were all obtained from the same sample, sequenced in a study of blood T cell repertoires in COVID-19. Method: immunoSEQ multiplex PCR; TCRdb's copy keeps in-frame clones and lacks some. The profile shows about 230,000 clones, 65% to 90% of them singletons. Sample: peripheral blood. These receptors came from a middle-aged man with COVID-19, enrolled during active disease.

This clone was counted once. The chain couples TRBV6-2 or TRBV6-3 to TRBJ2-5; 7 nucleotides align to TRBD2. Germline trimming cut 6 bases from V and 3 bases from J; bases unmatched to any gene: 10. The germline V gene encodes CDR1 MNHEY and CDR2 SVGEGT. CDR3 length: 15 residues. Here the CDR3 DNA reads TGTGCCAGCAGCACGACTGCGGGGACTAAAGAGACCCAGTACTTC. Protein: CASSTTAGTKETQYF.

The V call is TRBV28, the J call TRBJ1-2; perhaps TRBD1 as D (5 bases). Per germline, CDR1 MDHEN and CDR2 SYDVKM. The length of the CDR3 is 12 residues. Trimming shortened V by 8 bases and J by 4 bases, and 11 bases separated the two germline ends. CDR3 residues: CASGVTVYGYTF. The CDR3 DNA sequence: TGTGCCAGCGGGGTGACAGTCTATGGCTACACCTTC.

V and J are TRBV7-2 and TRBJ1-2; D might be TRBD1 (6 bases). The CDR3 sequence is 17 residues long. In germline, CDR1 is SGHTA, CDR2 FQGNSA. Trimming took off 3 bases at V and 4 bases at J, with 21 bases between the two ends. In DNA form, the CDR3 reads TGTGCCAGCAGCTTGTTTCCTACGGACAGCCAAGCCTATGGCTACACCTTC. Translation: CASSLFPTDSQAYGYTF.

V is TRBV30 and J is TRBJ2-2; 10 nucleotides agree with TRBD2. The CDR3 extends over 16 amino acids. J gave up 5 bases and V 3 bases, and 9 bases lay outside the gene matches. Germline lookup yields CDR1 GTSNPN and CDR2 SVGIG (reference sequence). Here the CDR3 DNA reads TGTGCCTGGAGCGCCTTAGCGGGGGGTTGGACCGGGGAGCTGTTTTTT. Protein sequence: CAWSALAGGWTGELFF.

This clone appeared once. This chain joins TRBV6-4 and TRBJ2-1; the match to TRBD2 covers 8 bases. Trimming at V came to 6 bases and at J to 4 bases, leaving 11 bases not matched to a gene. This CDR3 region has 16 residues. CDR1 MRHNA and CDR2 SNTAGT come from the germline V gene. In nucleotides, the CDR3 is TGTGCCAGCAGCGATCATGGGACTAGTCAGTACAATGAGCAGTTCTTC. Protein: CASSDHGTSQYNEQFF.

This chain links TRBV3-1 (or the pseudogene TRBV3-2) with TRBJ2-1, with 12 nucleotides matching TRBD2. The CDR3 is made up of 15 amino acids. V lost 4 bases to trimming and J lost 6 bases; unmatched junction nucleotides: 4. Per germline, CDR1 LGHDT and CDR2 YNNKEL (reference sequence). CDR3 residues: CASSLLAGGLNEQFF. The CDR3 nucleotides are TGTGCCAGCAGCCTCCTAGCGGGGGGGCTCAATGAGCAGTTCTTC.

The sample holds one count of this clone. This chain joins TRBV5-1 and TRBJ2-1, with 7 bases identical to TRBD2. Germline CDR1 is SGHRS and CDR2 is YFSETQ. The CDR3 has 16 residues. Trimming took 0 bases from V and 9 from J; bases not matched to a gene: 12. CDR3 DNA sequence: TGCGCCAGCAGCTTGGGTTGGCGGGGAGGGCCGGCTGAGCAGTTCTTC. Protein sequence: CASSLGWRGGPAEQFF.

The chain is built from TRBV6-1 and TRBJ1-4; 8 bases map to TRBD1. The CDR3 sequence is 15 residues long. V was clipped by 3 bases and J by 6 bases; unmatched bases: 6. Germline V gene lookup returns CDR1 MNHNS and CDR2 SASEGT. Here the CDR3 DNA reads TGTGCCAGCAGTGAGTTTCCAGGGGGCGATGAAAAACTGTTTTTT. This gives the protein CASSEFPGGDEKLFF.

The chain recombines TRBV11-2 with TRBJ2-2; D uncertain. From germline, CDR1 is SGHAT and CDR2 FQNNGV. The CDR3 is made up of 13 amino acids. The germline V and J ends were trimmed by 0 bases and 7 bases, with 6 bases remaining between them. In DNA form, the CDR3 reads TGTGCCAGCAGCTTAGATCTAGTCGGGGAGCTGTTTTTT. Its translation is CASSLDLVGELFF.

This clone was seen just once. The chain carries TRBV11-1 and TRBJ2-1; D is perhaps TRBD1 (5 bases). Per germline, CDR1 SGHAT and CDR2 FQDESV (reference sequence). Trimming stripped 5 bases from V and 9 bases from J, with 20 bases between. This CDR3 region has 15 residues. The CDR3: CASSPQGFINIEQFF. In DNA form, the CDR3 reads TGTGCCAGCAGCCCGCAGGGTTTTATTAATATTGAGCAGTTCTTC.

The chain recombines TRBV28 with TRBJ2-7; 7 bases are shared with TRBD1. The CDR3 extends over 13 amino acids. V gave up 7 bases and J gave up 4 bases; unmatched junction bases: 7. The germline V gene encodes CDR1 MDHEN and CDR2 SYDVKM. The CDR3 nucleotides are TGTGCCAGCACCGGGACAGAGCTGTACGAGCAGTACTTC. Translation gives CASTGTELYEQYF.

J is TRBJ2-2 and V is TRBV5-8, with D possibly being TRBD1 (6 bases). Germline assignment: CDR1 SGHTS and CDR2 YDEGEE. The CDR3 is 15 residues long. The ends were cut back, 3 bases at V and 4 bases at J, with 13 bases in the middle. The CDR3 bases are TGTGCCAGCAGCTCCGGACTCAGGGGCACCGGGGAGCTGTTTTTT. Protein: CASSSGLRGTGELFF.

The rearrangement links TRBV11-1 to TRBJ2-5, with TRBD1 matching over 12 bases. Germline CDR1 SGHAT, CDR2 FQDESV (reference sequence). Trimming at V came to 5 bases and at J to 3 bases, leaving 4 bases not matched to a gene. The CDR3 sequence is 15 residues long. The CDR3 sequence is CASSPGQGAKETQYF. As DNA, the CDR3 is TGTGCCAGCAGCCCGGGACAGGGGGCCAAAGAGACCCAGTACTTC.

This chain links TRBV14 with TRBJ1-2, with TRBD1 as a possible D gene (6 bases). Germline CDR1 and CDR2: SGHDN and FVKESK. V was clipped by 2 bases and J by 8 bases, with 18 bases between them. There are 15 residues in the CDR3. The CDR3 DNA reads as TGTGCCAGCAGCCAATCCCTGGGTACAGGGTCCGGCTACACCTTC. Residues: CASSQSLGTGSGYTF.

V and J are TRBV3-1 (or the pseudogene TRBV3-2) and TRBJ1-3; maybe TRBD1 (6 bases). V dropped 3 bases and J dropped 2 bases, with 8 bases sitting between them. The germline V gene has CDR1 LGHDT and CDR2 YNNKEL (reference sequence). There are 14 residues in the CDR3. Here the CDR3 reads CASSQGAAGNTIYF. CDR3 nucleotide sequence: TGTGCCAGCAGCCAGGGGGCTGCTGGAAACACCATATATTTT.

The gene calls are TRBV6-1 and TRBJ2-7; TRBD1 is a possible D gene (5 bases). This CDR3 has 16 amino acids. Trimming pared 2 bases from V and 2 bases from J, leaving 16 bases between. Germline V gene data show CDR1 as MNHNS and CDR2 as SASEGT. CDR3 protein: CASSESKTENTYEQYF. In DNA form, the CDR3 reads TGTGCCAGCAGTGAAAGTAAGACAGAGAATACCTACGAGCAGTACTTC.

The rearrangement joins TRBV7-3 to TRBJ1-2, with D perhaps matching TRBD1 (5 bases). Germline lookup yields CDR1 SGHTA and CDR2 FQGTGA. The CDR3 is made up of 14 amino acids. V lost 5 bases and J 2 bases, leaving 12 bases between the germline ends. The DNA of the CDR3 is TGTGCCAGCAGCCGCGGGACGGAGAACTATGGCTACACCTTC. Its translation is CASSRGTENYGYTF.

The chain uses TRBV6-5 and TRBJ2-7; TRBD1 matches 7 bases. This CDR3 is built from 14 residues. The ends lost 0 bases at V and 4 bases at J; junction bases unmatched: 3. Germline values: CDR1 MNHEY, CDR2 SVGAGI. The CDR3 reads CASSYSTGRYEQYF. The DNA of the CDR3 is TGTGCCAGCAGTTACTCGACAGGGAGATACGAGCAGTACTTC.

This rearrangement joins TRBV9 to TRBJ1-2; D uncertain. CDR1 is SGDLS and CDR2 is YYNGEE in the germline V gene. V gave up 4 bases and J gave up 6 bases, with 22 bases separating them. The CDR3 consists of 16 residues. CDR3 amino acids: CASSPGLFKGLNGYTF. The CDR3 region has the DNA TGTGCCAGCAGCCCCGGACTCTTCAAAGGACTTAATGGCTACACCTTC.

This chain's CDR3 is CASSRRQTSYEQYF. In DNA form, the CDR3 reads TGTGCCAGTAGTAGGAGACAGACCTCCTACGAGCAGTACTTC. The chain is built from TRBV19 and TRBJ2-7; possible D gene TRBD1, 5 bases. Germline V CDR1 and CDR2: LNHDA, SQIVND (reference sequence). The CDR3 consists of 14 residues. Trimming cost V 4 bases and J 0 bases, with 10 bases left between them.

The rearrangement links TRBV6-5 to TRBJ2-2; 9 nucleotides match TRBD1. The germline V gene has CDR1 MNHEY and CDR2 SVGAGI. This CDR3 spans 13 amino acids. V shed 7 bases and J 9 bases; nucleotides not matched to a gene: 6. Here the CDR3 reads CASKQGASRELFF. As DNA, the CDR3 is TGTGCCAGCAAACAGGGGGCGTCGAGGGAGCTGTTTTTT.

The genes are TRBV5-1 and TRBJ2-7; D might be TRBD2 (6 bases). V lost 0 bases to trimming and J lost 2 bases, with 9 bases between them. This CDR3 has 14 residues. Germline loops: CDR1 SGHRS, CDR2 YFSETQ. CDR3: CASSLAGEAYEQYF. DNA of the CDR3: TGCGCCAGCAGCTTGGCGGGGGAAGCCTACGAGCAGTACTTC.

This rearrangement joins TRBV24-1 to TRBJ2-5, with TRBD2 matching 11 bases. The CDR3 is 18 amino acids. The V segment lost 4 bases and the J segment 5 bases; nucleotides outside the gene matches: 14. CDR1 and CDR2 from the germline V gene are KGHDR and SFDVKD. The CDR3 nucleotides are TGTGCCACCAGTGAGTTGGCACTAGCGGGAGTGTATGTGGAGACCCAGTACTTC. It is translated as CATSELALAGVYVETQYF.

The J gene is TRBJ2-1, the V gene TRBV9, with D possibly being TRBD2 (6 bases). Germline CDR1 reads SGDLS; CDR2 reads YYNGEE. Trimming left V 7 bases short and J 9 bases short, with 17 bases between. The CDR3 runs 13 residues. CDR3 protein: CASDGGFEGEQFF. The CDR3 DNA sequence: TGTGCCAGCGACGGAGGGTTTGAGGGTGAGCAGTTCTTC.

The chain joins TRBV5-1 to TRBJ2-3; 8 nucleotides align to TRBD1. The CDR3 consists of 16 residues. Germline trimming cut 1 base from V and 1 base from J; bases unmatched to any gene: 5. CDR1 is SGHRS and CDR2 is YFSETQ in the germline V gene. The CDR3 sequence: CASSLYPGQGTDTQYF. CDR3 coding DNA: TGCGCCAGCAGCTTGTATCCGGGACAGGGCACAGATACGCAGTATTTT.

The chain is built from TRBV15 and TRBJ2-1, with TRBD1 matching over 7 bases. CDR1 and CDR2 (germline): LNHNV, YYDKDF (reference sequence). CDR3 length: 13 residues. J was trimmed by 5 bases and V by 5 bases; bases with no gene match: 3. The CDR3 here is CATSRDSDNEQFF. CDR3 nucleotide sequence: TGTGCCACCAGCCGGGACAGTGACAATGAGCAGTTCTTC.